These 6 T cell receptor beta chains were sequenced from one sample in a study of blood T cell repertoires in COVID-19. This table comes from immunoSEQ multiplex PCR, and its TCRdb copy is limited to in-frame clones, with some not included. The sample gives hundreds of thousands of clones, about 87% of which show up once; 0.87% is in the top ten. The sample taken for sequencing was PBMCs or T cells enriched from blood (not recorded which). All receptors come from a man in his forties or fifties who had been exposed to COVID-19.

V gene TRBV18 combines with J gene TRBJ1-4; D not certain. Trimming took off 3 bases at V and 2 bases at J, with 13 bases between the two ends. Germline V gene data show CDR1 as KGHSH and CDR2 as LQKENI. The CDR3 sequence is 16 residues long. As DNA, the CDR3 is TGTGCCAGCTCACCTTTCACGATGAGCACTAATGAAAAACTGTTTTTT. As protein: CASSPFTMSTNEKLFF.

The chain joins TRBV29-1 to TRBJ2-3, with a tentative D call TRBD2 (6 bases). This CDR3 contains 11 residues. Deletions cut 4 bases from V and 4 bases from J, with 6 bases between. Germline V gene sequence: CDR1 SQVTM, CDR2 ANQGSEA. In nucleotides, the CDR3 is TGCAGCGTTGGGGAGGCAGATACGCAGTATTTT. Encoded protein: CSVGEADTQYF.

The chain couples TRBV5-1 to TRBJ1-1; 10 positions agree with TRBD1. The V gene end was trimmed by 3 bases and the J gene end by 5 bases; junction bases not matched to a gene: 16. The CDR3 contains 18 residues. Germline-derived CDR1 and CDR2 are SGHRS and YFSETQ. The CDR3 coding sequence is TGCGCCAGCAGCTCGGAAAGAGACAGGGGGCTTAGGCGAACTGAAGCTTTCTTT. It translates to CASSSERDRGLRRTEAFF.

In its sample, this clone was seen once. The chain combines TRBV5-6 with TRBJ1-6, with TRBD1 identical over 8 bases. J lost 4 bases, V lost 4 bases, and 7 bases had no gene match. This CDR3 contains 16 residues. CDR1 and CDR2 (germline): SGHDT, YYEEEE. CDR3: CASSTGTGRYNSPLHF. CDR3 sequence (DNA): TGTGCCAGCAGCACCGGGACAGGACGTTATAATTCACCCCTCCACTTT. Looking up the rest from reference TRBV5-6 and TRBJ1-6 gives the full variable domain: DAGVTQSPTHLIKTRGQQVTLRCSPKSGHDTVSWYQQALGQGPQFIFQYYEEEERQRGNFPDRFSGHQFPNYSSELNVNALLLGDSALYLCASSTGTGRYNSPLHFGNGTRLTVT.

The chain links TRBV27 to TRBJ1-2, with a possible D match to TRBD1 (6 bases). V was cut by 3 bases and J by 3 bases, with 14 bases left in between. The CDR3 spans 15 residues. Germline V gives CDR1 MNHEY, CDR2 SMNVEV (reference sequence). CDR3 DNA sequence: TGTGCCAGCAGTTTCCTTCAGGGGTCCTACTATGGCTACACCTTC. This sequence encodes CASSFLQGSYYGYTF.

The gene calls are TRBV2 and TRBJ2-4; 14 nucleotides match TRBD2. The germline gives CDR1 SNHLY, CDR2 FYNNEI. Trimming took 4 bases from V and 9 from J; bases not matched to a gene: 5. This CDR3 has 15 amino acids. In DNA form, the CDR3 reads TGTGCCAGCAGTGGGGGACTAGCGGGGGATAGCATTCAGTACTTC. Translated, it gives CASSGGLAGDSIQYF.